The 3 T cell receptor beta chains given below trace back to one sample, sequenced in a study of CXCR3-negative and CXCR3-positive naive CD8 T cells. In preparing the TRB cDNA libraries, 5' RACE with UMI labels was used. Reprocessing the 5' RACE reads, TCRdb reports a single entry for every CDR3 protein and omits DNA. The specimen's table records around 40,000 distinct CDR3 sequences. Material: memory CD8+ T cells from blood. Receptors were obtained from a human donor in good health. Some clones in this sample may be carry-over from other donors' samples.

The gene calls are TRBV7-9 and TRBJ1-1; checking the TCRdb D call of TRBD1 is not possible without DNA. This CDR3 spans 14 amino acids. Germline lookup yields CDR1 SEHNR and CDR2 FQNEAQ (reference sequence). CDR3: CASSHPQGGTEAFF.

The CDR3 loop is CASSLARGLMNTEAFF. The chain links TRBV28 to TRBJ1-1; the TCRdb call, TRBD1, lacks DNA for checking. Per the germline V gene, CDR1 is MDHEN and CDR2 is SYDVKM. The CDR3 is 16 residues long.

The chain uses TRBV12-3 or TRBV12-4 and TRBJ2-2. The CDR3 runs 12 residues. This CDR3 reads CANGVDTGELFF.